This T cell receptor (beta chain) came from a study of T-cell reconstitution after alpha-beta-depleted transplantation in children. Unique molecular identifiers tagged the TCRbeta library. TCRdb reanalysed the PCR reads using MiXCR and keeps one entry per CDR3 protein. The sample has some 200,000 distinct CDR3 sequences, 8.5% to 10% seen once. This CDR3 has 16 residues. The germline V gene encodes CDR1 SGHRS and CDR2 YFSETQ. Trimming pared 3 bases from V and 2 bases from J, leaving 14 bases between. V gene TRBV5-1 combines with J gene TRBJ1-4; TRBD1 might be the D (6 bases). The sample consisted of PBMCs from the stem cell graft donor, taken from the stem cell graft. This TCR was recovered from a human donor who donated a stem cell graft to a child with acute lymphoblastic leukemia. The CDR3 nucleotides are TGCGCCAGCAGCTCAAACACAGGGATCACTAATGAAAAACTGTTTTTT. It yields the protein CASSSNTGITNEKLFF. The variable domain in full, with the rest retrieved from reference TRBV5-1 and TRBJ1-4, is KAGVTQTPRYLIKTRGQQVTLSCSPISGHRSVSWYQQTPGQGLQFLFEYFSETQRNKGNFPGRFSGRQFSNSRSEMNVSTLELGDSALYLCASSSNTGITNEKLFFGSGTQLSVL.